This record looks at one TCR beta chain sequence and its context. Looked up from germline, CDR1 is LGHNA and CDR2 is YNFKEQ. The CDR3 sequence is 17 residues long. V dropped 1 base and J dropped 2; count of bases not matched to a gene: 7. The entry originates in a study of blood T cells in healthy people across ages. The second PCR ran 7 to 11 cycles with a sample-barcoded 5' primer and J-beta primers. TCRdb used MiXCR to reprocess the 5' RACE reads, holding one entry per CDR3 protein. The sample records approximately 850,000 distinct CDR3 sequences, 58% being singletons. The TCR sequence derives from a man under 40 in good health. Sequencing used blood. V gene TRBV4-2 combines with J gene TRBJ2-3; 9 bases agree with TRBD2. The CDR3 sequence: CASSQGQRGAYTDTQYF. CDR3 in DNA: TGTGCCAGCAGCCAAGGGCAGCGGGGGGCCTACACAGATACGCAGTATTTT.